This passage covers 10 T cell receptor beta chains from one sample sequenced in a study of CD8+CD57+ T cells in acquired aplastic anemia. Genomic DNA templated the TCR beta VDJ and CDR3 profiling. TCRdb recomputed calls from the reads with MiXCR, one row per CDR3 protein. The sample carries around 130,000 distinct CDR3 sequences, 40% to 60% recorded once. Sequencing used sorted CD4+, CD8+, or CD8+CD57+ T cells (not recorded which) from PBMCs. The origin of the receptors is a human donor in good health, serving as a control.

The chain recombines TRBV10-3 with TRBJ1-1; D is unclear. The V end was cut by 6 bases, the J end by 5 bases, with 7 bases between. This CDR3 contains 11 residues. Germline CDR1 and CDR2: ENHRY and SYGVKD. CDR3 DNA sequence: TGTGCCATCAGGCTGGGAACTGAAGCTTTCTTT. It specifies CAIRLGTEAFF.

The chain recombines TRBV9 with TRBJ2-7; D gene uncertain. Near its end, the DNA agrees better with TRBJ2-5, so the J call may be wrong. The CDR3 consists of 16 residues. Germline loops: CDR1 SGDLS, CDR2 YYNGEE. CDR3: CASSVGLRTDQETQYF. The CDR3 nucleotides are TGTGCCAGCAGCGTAGGTCTCCGGACGGACCAAGAGACCCAGTACTTC.

This sequence joins TRBV14 and TRBJ1-1, with 7 bases lining up with TRBD1. V was pared by 5 bases and J by 4 bases, with 10 bases of the junction left unmatched. The CDR3 is 15 amino acids. Germline CDR1 SGHDN, CDR2 FVKESK. The CDR3 coding sequence is TGTGCCAGCAGCGCGCGGACAGGATCGGTCACTGAAGCTTTCTTT. It is translated as CASSARTGSVTEAFF.

This clonotype was recorded once. The rearrangement uses TRBV19 and TRBJ1-3; no definite D call. V dropped 8 bases and J dropped 0 bases, with 11 bases sitting between them. This CDR3 contains 14 residues. The V gene's germline CDR1 is LNHDA and CDR2 SQIVND (reference sequence). CDR3 in amino acids: CASASGYSGNTIYF. The CDR3, as DNA: TGTGCCAGTGCAAGTGGTTACTCTGGAAACACCATATATTTT.

CDR3 residues: CASSRDREQKTQYF. The CDR3 DNA reads as TGTGCCAGCTCGCGGGACAGGGAACAAAAGACCCAGTACTTC. This rearrangement joins TRBV18 to TRBJ2-5, with TRBD1 matching over 9 bases. V was clipped by 6 bases and J by 6 bases; unmatched bases: 8. The length of the CDR3 is 14 residues. From germline, CDR1 is KGHSH and CDR2 LQKENI. Supplemented by reference TRBV18 and TRBJ2-5, the full variable domain reads NAGVMQNPRHLVRRRGQEARLRCSPMKGHSHVYWYRQLPEEGLKFMVYLQKENIIDESGMPKERFSAEFPKEGPSILRIQQVVRGDSAAYFCASSRDREQKTQYFGPGTRLLVL.

The rearrangement links TRBV10-1 to TRBJ2-1; D is perhaps TRBD2 (6 bases). V shed 0 bases and J shed 4 bases, with 19 bases lying between them. In germline, CDR1 is WNHNN, CDR2 SYGVQD (reference sequence). CDR3 length: 18 residues. The CDR3 spells CASSESKSGLYDYNEQFF. CDR3 DNA sequence: TGCGCCAGCAGTGAGTCGAAATCGGGACTCTACGATTACAATGAGCAGTTCTTC.

On this clonotype: A much more abundant neighbour one base away suggests this may be a read error. The rearrangement uses TRBV5-4 and TRBJ1-1, with 7 bases fitting TRBD1. Germline V gene lookup returns CDR1 SGHNT and CDR2 YYREEE (reference sequence). The CDR3 contains 15 residues. The V and J ends lost 5 bases and 1 base, in that order; junction bases with no gene match: 8. The CDR3 is CASRGAGGANTEAFF. DNA for the CDR3: TGTGCCAGCAGGGGGGCAGGGGGGGCGAACACTGAAGCTTTCTTT.

This sequence joins TRBV29-1 and TRBJ2-5; no clear D. With 0 bases removed from V and 5 bases from J, the gap between germline ends came to 10 bases. This CDR3 contains 13 residues. Germline CDR1 is SQVTM and CDR2 is ANQGSEA. CDR3 sequence (DNA): TGCAGCGTTGAAGATACCGGTCGGGAGACCCAGTACTTC. It specifies CSVEDTGRETQYF.

This clonotype appeared many times. This chain connects TRBV24-1 to TRBJ1-3; tentative D call: TRBD1 (6 bases). The CDR3 has 16 residues. The V end was cut by 2 bases, the J end by 7 bases, with 17 bases between. The V gene's germline CDR1 is KGHDR and CDR2 SFDVKD. The CDR3 is CATSDSLGQIRNTIYF. CDR3 DNA sequence: TGTGCCACCAGTGATTCTCTTGGACAGATTAGGAACACCATATATTTT.

This clonotype was observed many times. J is TRBJ2-3 and V is TRBV11-1; TRBD1 agrees at 9 bases. V gave up 5 bases and J gave up 4 bases; unmatched junction bases: 13. The CDR3 is 17 residues long. Germline-derived CDR1 and CDR2 are SGHAT and FQDESV (reference sequence). CDR3: CASSAGIQGAGADTQYF. CDR3 DNA: TGTGCCAGCAGCGCGGGGATACAGGGGGCGGGGGCAGATACGCAGTATTTT.